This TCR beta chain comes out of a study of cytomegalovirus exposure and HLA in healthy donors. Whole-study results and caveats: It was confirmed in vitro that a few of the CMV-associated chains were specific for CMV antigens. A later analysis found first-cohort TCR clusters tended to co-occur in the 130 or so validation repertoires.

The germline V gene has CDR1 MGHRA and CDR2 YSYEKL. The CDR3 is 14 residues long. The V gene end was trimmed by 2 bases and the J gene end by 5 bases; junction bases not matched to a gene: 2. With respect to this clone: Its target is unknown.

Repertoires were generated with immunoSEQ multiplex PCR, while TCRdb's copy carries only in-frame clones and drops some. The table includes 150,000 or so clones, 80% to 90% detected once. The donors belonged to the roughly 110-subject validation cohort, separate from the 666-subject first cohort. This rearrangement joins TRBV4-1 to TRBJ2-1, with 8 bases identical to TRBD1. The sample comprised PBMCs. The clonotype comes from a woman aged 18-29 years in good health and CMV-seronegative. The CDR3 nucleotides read TGCGCCAGCAGCCAAAAGGGACAGGACAATGAGCAGTTCTTC. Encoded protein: CASSQKGQDNEQFF.